The 26 T cell receptor beta chains below come from one sample, sequenced in a study of T cell responses to AZD1222 COVID-19 vaccine listed by TCRdb under 2021. The time point tag for this specimen amounts to: baseline before first vaccination. Libraries were prepared through the immunoSEQ multiplex PCR assay. TCRdb obtained this table from immuneACCESS and retained in-frame rearrangements with V and J assigned. These tables miss some clones; where compared with another copy, unresolved V genes account for less than half of the shortfall, and the remainder is unexplained. The sample profile shows roughly 110,000 clones; about nine tenths of them were found once. The ten largest clonotypes hold approximately 4% of the sample. This sample comprised peripheral blood, obtained on day 0 of AZD1222 vaccination. These receptors came from an adult in good health.

The genes are TRBV5-1 and TRBJ2-1; D is possibly TRBD2 (5 bases). V lost 4 bases, J lost 11 bases, and 13 bases lay in between. The CDR3 has 12 amino acids. The germline CDR1 and CDR2 sequences are SGHRS and YFSETQ. For the CDR3, the DNA is TGCGCCAGCAGCCCGGAGTCGGGAAAGCAGTTCTTC. Its protein product is CASSPESGKQFF.

This clone was recorded only once. The chain couples TRBV6-5 to TRBJ2-1; 10 nucleotides line up with TRBD1. This CDR3 has 15 amino acids. Germline assignment: CDR1 MNHEY and CDR2 SVGAGI. V gave up 5 bases and J gave up 5 bases; unmatched junction bases: 6. The CDR3 loop is CASSPGTGANNEQFF. As DNA, the CDR3 is TGTGCCAGCAGTCCCGGGACAGGGGCTAACAATGAGCAGTTCTTC.

The gene calls are TRBV6-2 or TRBV6-3 and TRBJ1-3, with D maybe TRBD1 (5 bases). V shed 5 bases and J shed 0 bases, with 11 bases lying between them. The germline V gene encodes CDR1 MNHEY and CDR2 SVGEGT. This CDR3 contains 15 residues. The CDR3: CASSTGAYSGNTIYF. The CDR3 DNA follows: TGTGCCAGCAGTACAGGTGCCTACTCTGGAAACACCATATATTTT.

This CDR3 reads CASSETGWGSPLHF. DNA of the CDR3: TGTGCCAGCAGTGAAACAGGCTGGGGTTCACCCCTCCACTTT. The rearrangement links TRBV6-1 to TRBJ1-6; D possibly corresponds to TRBD1 (5 bases). There are 14 residues in the CDR3. V dropped 2 bases and J dropped 9 bases, with 11 bases sitting between them. Germline V lookup: CDR1 MNHNS, CDR2 SASEGT.

V gene TRBV11-2 combines with J gene TRBJ1-4, with a tentative D call TRBD1 (6 bases). Germline CDR1 is SGHAT and CDR2 is FQNNGV. There are 17 residues in the CDR3. The V gene lost 2 bases and the J gene lost 0 bases, with 13 bases spanning the gap. CDR3 protein: CASSLYGQRATNEKLFF. The DNA for the CDR3 is TGTGCCAGCAGCTTATATGGACAGCGTGCAACTAATGAAAAACTGTTTTTT.

This clone has only one observation. The chain recombines TRBV7-2 with TRBJ2-2, with 14 bases fitting TRBD2. This CDR3 region has 19 residues. Trimming cost V 5 bases and J 1 base; bases outside gene matches: 9. Germline CDR1 is SGHTA and CDR2 is FQGNSA. This CDR3 reads CASSHRPGLAGGNTGELFF. Written as DNA, the CDR3 is TGTGCCAGCAGCCACCGCCCAGGACTAGCGGGAGGGAACACCGGGGAGCTGTTTTTT.

CDR3 amino acids: CAGVASHNEQFF. In DNA, the CDR3 is TGTGCGGGGGTAGCGAGCCACAATGAGCAGTTCTTC. The V call is TRBV7-9, the J call TRBJ2-1; D tentatively fits TRBD1 or TRBD2 (5 bases each). CDR3 length: 12 amino acids. Looked up from germline, CDR1 is SEHNR and CDR2 is FQNEAQ (reference sequence).

The J gene is TRBJ1-2, the V gene TRBV11-2, with D uncertain. Germline CDR1 SGHAT, CDR2 FQNNGV. The CDR3 has 13 residues. V was clipped by 5 bases and J by 5 bases, with 12 bases between them. CDR3 protein: CASSHPDGYGYTF. The CDR3 nucleotides read TGTGCCAGCAGCCACCCGGACGGTTATGGCTACACCTTC.

The rearrangement uses TRBV6-2 or TRBV6-3 and TRBJ2-5, with 8 positions matching TRBD2. CDR3 size: 16 residues. CDR1 and CDR2 from the germline V gene are MNHEY and SVGEGT. V lost 2 bases and J lost 12; bases outside the gene matches: 17. CDR3 protein: CASSYGRGVPQDDEYF. The DNA of the CDR3 is TGTGCCAGCAGTTACGGGCGGGGGGTACCCCAAGACGACGAGTACTTC.

The chain carries TRBV20-1 and TRBJ2-1; possible D gene TRBD2, 5 bases. The V end lost 0 bases, the J end lost 12 bases, and 9 bases lay between the germline ends. CDR1 and CDR2 (germline): DFQATT, SNEGSKA (reference sequence). This CDR3 spans 11 amino acids. CDR3 nucleotides: TGCAGTGCTAGAGATGCTAGCCGGCAGTTCTTC. It translates to CSARDASRQFF.

The chain carries TRBV23-1 and TRBJ1-2, with no clear D. TRBV23-1 is given ORF status, its function remaining uncertain. The CDR3 sequence is 18 residues long. The V gene lost 1 base and the J gene lost 3 bases, with 21 bases spanning the gap. DNA for the CDR3: TGCGCCAGCAGTCAATTTCAGGCGACACCCCAGGTGGACTATGGCTACACCTTC. It codes for CASSQFQATPQVDYGYTF.

The chain joins TRBV24-1 to TRBJ2-3; D is perhaps TRBD1 or TRBD2 (6 bases each). Germline V lookup: CDR1 KGHDR, CDR2 SFDVKD. The V end was cut by 4 bases, the J end by 5 bases, with 12 bases between. This CDR3 is built from 14 residues. In DNA form, the CDR3 reads TGTGCCACCAGTGAATCGGGGGCGGGAGATACGCAGTATTTT. Protein sequence: CATSESGAGDTQYF.

The chain combines TRBV6-2 or TRBV6-3 with TRBJ1-4; D is perhaps TRBD1 (5 bases). Trimming left V 1 base short and J 0 bases short, with 18 bases between. Looked up from germline, CDR1 is MNHEY and CDR2 is SVGEGT. CDR3 length: 19 residues. The CDR3 DNA follows: TGTGCCAGCAGTTACTATAACCCGGGGAGCAGGGCAACTAATGAAAAACTGTTTTTT. It yields the protein CASSYYNPGSRATNEKLFF.

The chain has TRBV4-3 and TRBJ2-1; unclear D gene. The V gene's germline CDR1 is LGHNA and CDR2 YSLEER. This CDR3 is 13 amino acids long. Trimming took 1 base from V and 8 from J, leaving 9 bases between them. The CDR3 coding sequence is TGCGCCAGCAGCCAAGCAGGAGTAGATGAGCAGTTCTTC. It codes for CASSQAGVDEQFF.

The V gene is TRBV5-1, the J gene TRBJ2-1; no firm D call. Germline CDR1 reads SGHRS; CDR2 reads YFSETQ. The CDR3 length is 16 residues. Trimming left V 0 bases short and J 8 bases short, with 18 bases between. The CDR3 coding sequence is TGCGCCAGCAGCTTGGAAAGCTGGAGTCTTGGGTATGAGCAGTTCTTC. Translation gives CASSLESWSLGYEQFF.

The chain couples TRBV7-9 to TRBJ2-7, with TRBD1 as a possible D gene (6 bases). The CDR3 loop spans 15 amino acids. V lost 5 bases, J lost 2 bases, and 16 bases lay in between. Germline CDR1 and CDR2: SEHNR and FQNEAQ (reference sequence). CDR3 region: CASSVAGTNTYEQYF. The CDR3 DNA reads TGTGCCAGCAGCGTGGCCGGGACAAATACCTACGAGCAGTACTTC. Full variable domain (outside the CDR3, taken from reference TRBV7-9 and TRBJ2-7): DTGVSQNPRHKITKRGQNVTFRCDPISEHNRLYWYRQTLGQGPEFLTYFQNEAQLEKSRLLSDRFSAERPKGSFSTLEIQRTEQGDSAMYLCASSVAGTNTYEQYFGPGTRLTVT.

V is TRBV6-4 and J is TRBJ1-1, with TRBD1 matching over 10 bases. The CDR3 is 15 residues long. Germline CDR1 and CDR2: MRHNA and SNTAGT. Losses at the gene ends were 0 bases for V and 6 bases for J; bases not matched to a gene: 4. As DNA, the CDR3 is TGTGCCAGCAGTGACTCTTCCGGGACAGGGGCTGAAGCTTTCTTT. Translating it yields CASSDSSGTGAEAFF.

The rearrangement links TRBV10-3 to TRBJ1-5; D is uncertain. V was trimmed by 0 bases and J by 4 bases, leaving 10 bases between them. Germline values: CDR1 ENHRY, CDR2 SYGVKD. The CDR3 is 15 residues long. The CDR3 sequence: CAISESWELNQPQHF. The CDR3 DNA follows: TGTGCCATCAGTGAGTCGTGGGAACTTAATCAGCCCCAGCATTTT.

The rearrangement links TRBV5-1 to TRBJ1-1, with D hard to call. Per germline, CDR1 SGHRS and CDR2 YFSETQ. Trimming cost V 0 bases and J 3 bases, with 12 bases left between them. The CDR3 has 15 residues. DNA for the CDR3: TGCGCCAGCAGCTTGGGGGTAGGGCTGGACACTGAAGCTTTCTTT. As protein: CASSLGVGLDTEAFF.

The chain uses TRBV3-1 (or the pseudogene TRBV3-2) and TRBJ2-1; D is uncertain. This CDR3 is built from 15 residues. Germline V gives CDR1 LGHDT, CDR2 YNNKEL (reference sequence). Trimming took off 0 bases at V and 10 bases at J, with 16 bases between the two ends. CDR3 nucleotide sequence: TGTGCCAGCAGCCAAGATTCGTACCCTCAACGAGAGCAGTTCTTC. This encodes CASSQDSYPQREQFF.

The chain carries TRBV19 and TRBJ1-2, with 8 bases matching TRBD1. Losses at the gene ends were 4 bases for V and 4 bases for J; bases not matched to a gene: 8. The germline V gene has CDR1 LNHDA and CDR2 SQIVND (reference sequence). The CDR3 covers 15 residues. The CDR3 is CASSTGTGLSYGYTF. DNA of the CDR3: TGTGCCAGTAGTACCGGGACAGGCCTCTCCTATGGCTACACCTTC.

The chain employs TRBV19 and TRBJ2-3; TRBD2 matches 7 bases. This CDR3 contains 15 residues. With 4 bases clipped from V and 4 bases from J, the junction kept 8 bases outside the gene matches. CDR1 and CDR2 from the germline V gene are LNHDA and SQIVND (reference sequence). CDR3 sequence: CASSTSDGRADTQYF. The CDR3 region has the DNA TGTGCCAGTAGTACAAGTGATGGGAGGGCAGATACGCAGTATTTT.

The chain combines TRBV7-2 with TRBJ1-4; D perhaps matches TRBD1 (5 bases). Germline CDR1 reads SGHTA; CDR2 reads FQGNSA. The CDR3 contains 19 residues. Trimming left V 5 bases short and J 0 bases short, with 22 bases between. The CDR3: CASSPSEGTFLATNEKLFF. CDR3 in DNA: TGTGCCAGCAGCCCCAGTGAAGGGACCTTTCTTGCAACTAATGAAAAACTGTTTTTT.

This chain connects TRBV6-5 to TRBJ2-4; D gene ambiguous. The CDR3 loop spans 12 amino acids. The V gene lost 5 bases and the J gene lost 1 base, with 3 bases spanning the gap. Germline V gives CDR1 MNHEY, CDR2 SVGAGI. CDR3 in amino acids: CASSPAKNIQYF. For the CDR3, the DNA is TGTGCCAGCAGTCCCGCCAAAAACATTCAGTACTTC.

J is TRBJ2-7 and V is TRBV3-1 (or the pseudogene TRBV3-2); no reliable D call. The germline V gene has CDR1 LGHDT and CDR2 YNNKEL (reference sequence). The CDR3 consists of 14 residues. With 4 bases removed from V and 3 bases from J, the gap between germline ends came to 13 bases. The CDR3 protein is CASSLSDAIYEQYF. The CDR3 nucleotides read TGTGCCAGCAGCCTATCGGACGCGATCTACGAGCAGTACTTC.

The chain recombines TRBV15 with TRBJ2-3; the D gene is possibly TRBD2 (6 bases). Germline V gene lookup returns CDR1 LNHNV and CDR2 YYDKDF (reference sequence). The CDR3 is 15 amino acids. Deletions cut 0 bases from V and 5 bases from J, with 12 bases between. CDR3: CATSRDTGGGDTQYF. CDR3 in DNA: TGTGCCACCAGCAGAGATACCGGGGGAGGAGATACGCAGTATTTT.